This TCR beta chain was recorded in a study of shared clonotypes between healthy human individuals. Broader study findings: Sampling covered blood only; tissue repertoires likely differ. Generally, estimated richness proved larger in naive subsets than it did in memory subsets.

Points on this clone: Its antigen is not known. The same CDR3 can be traced to other DNA sequences in this sample.

The germline V and J ends were trimmed by 6 bases and 0 bases, with 6 bases remaining between them. CDR3 length equals 13 residues. Germline CDR1 is LNHDA and CDR2 is SQIVND (reference sequence). TCRdb's copy holds only in-frame clones and misses some; the assay was immunoSEQ multiplex PCR. The table has around 2.1 million clones, more than 90% seen once. This TCR was recovered from a man aged 18 to 30 in good health. The chain combines TRBV19 with TRBJ2-4; D is unresolved. The material sequenced was naive CD4+ T cells sorted from blood. Subset reported: CD45RA+ positively selected. The CDR3 spells CASSLEAKNIQYF. The CDR3 region has the DNA TGTGCCAGTAGCCTTGAAGCCAAAAACATTCAGTACTTC.